This T cell receptor (beta chain) was found in a study of CD8+CD57+ T cells in acquired aplastic anemia. On the study more broadly: Sorted CD4+ and CD8+ cell DNA averaged approximately 3.2 ug.

Germline loops: CDR1 SNHLY, CDR2 FYNNEI. The CDR3 extends over 15 amino acids. V shed 2 bases and J shed 2 bases, with 9 bases lying between them. Selection for sequencing was limited to patients who had shown CD8+CD57+ cell expansion by flow cytometry. As regards this clonotype: The antigen is undetermined.

TCR beta VDJ and CDR3 were profiled, and genomic DNA was the template. TCRdb recomputed calls from the reads with MiXCR, one row per CDR3 protein. The sample holds about 98,000 distinct CDR3 sequences, around 62% seen once. General study findings and limits: Overlapping CD8+ CDR3 repertoires of patients and controls contained under 30 shared sequences. Significant differences in CD8+ Simpson's diversity were not observed between patients and controls.

Specimen: sorted CD4+, CD8+, or CD8+CD57+ T cells (not recorded which) from PBMCs. The chain joins TRBV2 to TRBJ1-4; D possibly corresponds to TRBD1 (5 bases). The TCR originated in a human donor with aplastic anemia. CDR3 coding DNA: TGTGCCAGCAGTGAATTTGGGGACACTAATGAAAAACTGTTTTTT. This encodes CASSEFGDTNEKLFF.